These T cell receptor beta chains were read from a single sample in a study of cytomegalovirus exposure and HLA in healthy donors. Method: immunoSEQ multiplex PCR; TCRdb's copy keeps in-frame clones and lacks some. Of about 82,000 clones in the sample, 90% to 95% were seen once. The sequenced sample consisted of PBMCs. These receptors all stem from a woman aged 18-29 years in good health and CMV-seronegative. CDR3s include the opening cysteine and the closing phenylalanine or tryptophan. The D gene is left open where the match is weak. Some rows mark clone size as missing; the rest say once, few, many or name a class of expanded clone.

v_call	d_call	j_call	clone_size	cdr3_nt	cdr3_aa
TRBV7-8	TRBD2	TRBJ2-3	.	TGTGCCAGCAGTTCAAAGCGGGGGGCGATCACAGATACGCAGTATTTT	CASSSKRGAITDTQYF
TRBV5-1	.	TRBJ1-1	.	TGCGCCAGCAGCTTGGCTTCCGGGGGAGGGACTGAAGCTTTCTTT	CASSLASGGGTEAFF
TRBV5-1	.	TRBJ2-2	.	TGCGCCAGCAGCCGATTGGCTAGCGCGAACACCGGGGAGCTGTTTTTT	CASSRLASANTGELFF
TRBV5-4	TRBD2	TRBJ2-3	.	TGTGCCAGCAGCCCCGGACTAGCGGGAGTCACAGATACGCAGTATTTT	CASSPGLAGVTDTQYF
TRBV5-1	.	TRBJ1-5	.	TGCGCCAGCAGCTTGGCGGGTAGCAATCAGCCCCAGCATTTT	CASSLAGSNQPQHF
TRBV5-6	.	TRBJ1-2	.	TGTGCCAGCAGCTCATACCGGGACAATTCTAACTATGGCTACACCTTC	CASSSYRDNSNYGYTF
TRBV19	TRBD1	TRBJ1-1	.	TGTGCCAGTAGTCCTCAACAGGGGTTTACTGAAGCTTTCTTT	CASSPQQGFTEAFF
TRBV7-2	.	TRBJ1-1	.	TGTGCCAGCAGCTTAGGAGGGCAGGATAGGATAAAAGCTTTCTTT	CASSLGGQDRIKAFF
TRBV30	TRBD2	TRBJ2-1	once	TGTGCCTGGAGTGTACTCAGGACTAGCGGGAGCTCTTACAATGAGCAGTTCTTC	CAWSVLRTSGSSYNEQFF
TRBV7-2	TRBD1	TRBJ1-5	.	TGTGCCAGCAGCCCCATGACAGGGCCGGGGAATCAGCCCCAGCATTTT	CASSPMTGPGNQPQHF
TRBV12-5	TRBD2	TRBJ2-7	once	TGTGCTAGTGCCCGGGGGGAGGCCTACGAGCAGTACTTC	CASARGEAYEQYF
TRBV29-1	TRBD2	TRBJ2-1	.	TGCAGCGTTACAGCGGGGAGCTCCTACAATGAGCAGTTCTTC	CSVTAGSSYNEQFF
TRBV5-1	TRBD2	TRBJ2-7	.	TGCGCCAGCAGCGACTCGCTAGCGGGACCCGATGGGGGCGAGCAGTACTTC	CASSDSLAGPDGGEQYF
TRBV6-4	TRBD2	TRBJ2-1	once	TGTGCCAGCAGTGACTCAGGGACTAGCGGGATCCTTGAGCAGTTCTTC	CASSDSGTSGILEQFF
TRBV5-6	.	TRBJ1-6	.	TGTGCCAGCACCCCCGGACTCGGAACGGGATCACCCCTCCACTTT	CASTPGLGTGSPLHF
TRBV4-3	TRBD1	TRBJ2-4	.	TGCGCCAGCAGCCAAGATTGGGCAGGGGGCAGATACATTCAGTACTTC	CASSQDWAGGRYIQYF
TRBV7-8	.	TRBJ1-5	.	TGTGCCAGCAGCTTAATTGAGGGCACCAGCAATCAGCCCCAGCATTTT	CASSLIEGTSNQPQHF
TRBV11-2	TRBD1	TRBJ2-5	.	TGTGCCAGCAGCCCACGGGACAGGCGACCTCAAGAGACCCAGTACTTC	CASSPRDRRPQETQYF
TRBV11-2	TRBD2	TRBJ2-2	.	TGTGCCAGCAGCCCTATATGGCGGGAGAAGGAGACGGGCGGGGAGCTGTTTTTT	CASSPIWREKETGGELFF
TRBV14	.	TRBJ1-2	.	TGTGCCAGCAGCCCTACAGGGCTTTTTGACTATGGCTACACCTTC	CASSPTGLFDYGYTF
TRBV7-2	TRBD1	TRBJ1-4	.	TGTGCCAGCAGCTTAGTCCCCACCGGGACAGGAGGACGTAATGAAAAACTGTTTTTT	CASSLVPTGTGGRNEKLFF
TRBV28	.	TRBJ1-1	.	TGTGCCAGCAGTTTAGCGGGGACGTCGAACACTGAAGCTTTCTTT	CASSLAGTSNTEAFF
TRBV19	TRBD1	TRBJ1-1	.	TGTGCCAGTCAGACAGGGGGCCTCTACACTGAAGCTTTCTTT	CASQTGGLYTEAFF
TRBV2	TRBD2	TRBJ2-1	.	TGTGCCAGCAGTGTTAGCGGGGGTCCCTACAATGAGCAGTTCTTC	CASSVSGGPYNEQFF
TRBV10-3	.	TRBJ2-3	.	TGTGCCATCAGTAGCTCCGGAGGACAGATCACAGATACGCAGTATTTT	CAISSSGGQITDTQYF
TRBV6-1	.	TRBJ1-4	once	TGTGCCAGCAGGTGGGCAGGTGCAACTAATGAAAAACTGTTTTTT	CASRWAGATNEKLFF
TRBV5-1	TRBD1	TRBJ1-1	once	TGCGCCAGCAGGCCAACAGGGGCGGGCACTGAAGCTTTCTTT	CASRPTGAGTEAFF
TRBV6-5	.	TRBJ1-5	.	TGTGCCAGCAGTTACTCAACAGATTATCAGCCCCAGCATTTT	CASSYSTDYQPQHF
TRBV13	TRBD1	TRBJ1-1	.	TGTGCCAGCAGCTTAGAGACAGGGAGTGCTTTCTTT	CASSLETGSAFF
TRBV7-9	.	TRBJ2-7	.	TGTGCCAGCAGCCCTAGAGAATCCGTCCCCTACGAGCAGTACTTC	CASSPRESVPYEQYF
TRBV2	.	TRBJ1-1	.	TGTGCCAGCCGGCCGGGTTTCGGCACTGAAGCTTTCTTT	CASRPGFGTEAFF
TRBV5-4	TRBD2	TRBJ2-3	.	TGTGCCAGCAGCTTGTGGTTAGGGGAGGGAGATACGCAGTATTTT	CASSLWLGEGDTQYF
TRBV4-1	TRBD2	TRBJ2-1	.	TGCGCCAGCAGCCCCATAGCGGGAGTGGCCTCCTACAATGAGCAGTTCTTC	CASSPIAGVASYNEQFF